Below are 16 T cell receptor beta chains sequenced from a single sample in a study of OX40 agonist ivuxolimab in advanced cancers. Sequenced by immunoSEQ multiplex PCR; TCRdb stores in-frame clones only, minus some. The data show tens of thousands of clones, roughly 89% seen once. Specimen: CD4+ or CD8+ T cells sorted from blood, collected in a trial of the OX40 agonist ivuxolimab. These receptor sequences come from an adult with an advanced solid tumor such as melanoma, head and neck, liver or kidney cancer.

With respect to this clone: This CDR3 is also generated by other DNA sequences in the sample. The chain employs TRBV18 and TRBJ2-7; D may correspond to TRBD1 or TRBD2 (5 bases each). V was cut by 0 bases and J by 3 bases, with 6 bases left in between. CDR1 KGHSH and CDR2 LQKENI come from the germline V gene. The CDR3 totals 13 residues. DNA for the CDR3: TGTGCCAGCTCACCACCGGGGGTCTACGAGCAGTACTTC. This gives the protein CASSPPGVYEQYF.

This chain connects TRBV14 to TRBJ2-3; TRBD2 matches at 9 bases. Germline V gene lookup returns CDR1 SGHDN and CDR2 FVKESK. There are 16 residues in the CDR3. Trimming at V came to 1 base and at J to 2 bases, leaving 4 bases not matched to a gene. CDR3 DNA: TGTGCCAGCAGCCAAGGCGGGAGGGCGAACACAGATACGCAGTATTTT. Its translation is CASSQGGRANTDTQYF.

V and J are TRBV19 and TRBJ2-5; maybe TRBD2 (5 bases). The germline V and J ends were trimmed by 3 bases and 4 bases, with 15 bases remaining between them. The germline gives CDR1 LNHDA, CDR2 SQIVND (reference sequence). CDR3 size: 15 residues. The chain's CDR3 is CASSMLEGGGETQYF. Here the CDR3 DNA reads TGTGCCAGTAGTATGCTCGAGGGCGGAGGAGAGACCCAGTACTTC.

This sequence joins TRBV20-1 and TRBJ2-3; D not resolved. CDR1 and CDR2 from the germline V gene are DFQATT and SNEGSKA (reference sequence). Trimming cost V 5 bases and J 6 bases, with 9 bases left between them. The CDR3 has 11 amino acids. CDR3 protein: CSAGKLDTQYF. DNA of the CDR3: TGCAGTGCTGGGAAGCTTGATACGCAGTATTTT.

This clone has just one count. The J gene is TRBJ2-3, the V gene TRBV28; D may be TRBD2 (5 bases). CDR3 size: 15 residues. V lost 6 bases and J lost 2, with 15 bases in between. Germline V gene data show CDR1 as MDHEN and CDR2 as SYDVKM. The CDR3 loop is CASSPRGSPTDTQYF. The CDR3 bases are TGTGCCAGCAGCCCACGTGGGAGCCCCACAGATACGCAGTATTTT. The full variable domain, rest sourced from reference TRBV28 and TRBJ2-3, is DVKVTQSSRYLVKRTGEKVFLECVQDMDHENMFWYRQDPGLGLRLIYFSYDVKMKEKGDIPEGYSVSREKKERFSLILESASTNQTSMYLCASSPRGSPTDTQYFGPGTRLTVL.

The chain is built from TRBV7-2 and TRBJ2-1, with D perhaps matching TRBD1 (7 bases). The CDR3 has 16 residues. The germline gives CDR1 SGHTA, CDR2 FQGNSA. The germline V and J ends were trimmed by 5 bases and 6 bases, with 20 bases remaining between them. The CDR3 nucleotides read TGTGCCAGCAGCCACAACCCTAATCAGGGGGGCAATGAGCAGTTCTTC. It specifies CASSHNPNQGGNEQFF.

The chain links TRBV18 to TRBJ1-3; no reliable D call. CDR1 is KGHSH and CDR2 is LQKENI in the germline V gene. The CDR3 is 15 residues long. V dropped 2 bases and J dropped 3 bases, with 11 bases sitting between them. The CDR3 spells CASSPEGSGGNTIYF. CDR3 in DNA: TGTGCCAGCTCACCAGAGGGTTCGGGTGGAAACACCATATATTTT.

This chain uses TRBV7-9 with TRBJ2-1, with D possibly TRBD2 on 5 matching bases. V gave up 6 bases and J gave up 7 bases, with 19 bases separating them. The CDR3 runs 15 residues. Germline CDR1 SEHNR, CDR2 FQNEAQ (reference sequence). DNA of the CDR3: TGTGCCAGCAGAGCCTGGGAGACGGGATATAATGAGCAGTTCTTC. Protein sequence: CASRAWETGYNEQFF.

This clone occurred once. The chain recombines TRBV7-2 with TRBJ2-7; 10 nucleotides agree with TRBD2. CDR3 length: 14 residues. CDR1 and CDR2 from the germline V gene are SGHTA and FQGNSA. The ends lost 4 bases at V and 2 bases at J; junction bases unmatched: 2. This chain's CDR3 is CASSSGTSAYEQYF. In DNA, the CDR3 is TGTGCCAGCAGCTCCGGGACTAGCGCCTACGAGCAGTACTTC.

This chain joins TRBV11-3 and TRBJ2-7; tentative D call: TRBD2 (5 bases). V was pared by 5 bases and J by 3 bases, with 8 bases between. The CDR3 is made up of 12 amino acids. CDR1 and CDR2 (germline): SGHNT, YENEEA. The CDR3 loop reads CASSPRGYEQYF. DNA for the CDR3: TGTGCCAGCAGCCCCCGGGGCTACGAGCAGTACTTC.

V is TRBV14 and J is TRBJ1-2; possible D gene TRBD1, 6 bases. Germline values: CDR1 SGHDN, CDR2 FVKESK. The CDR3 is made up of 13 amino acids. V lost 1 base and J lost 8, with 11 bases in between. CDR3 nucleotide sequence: TGTGCCAGCAGCCAAGGCAGGGGTGGCGGCTACACCTTC. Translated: CASSQGRGGGYTF.

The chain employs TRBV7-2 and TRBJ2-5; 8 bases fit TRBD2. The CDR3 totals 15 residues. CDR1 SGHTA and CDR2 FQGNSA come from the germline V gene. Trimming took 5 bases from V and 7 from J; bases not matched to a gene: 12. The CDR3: CASSQASGRHRTQYF. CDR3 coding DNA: TGTGCCAGCAGCCAGGCTAGCGGGCGGCACAGGACCCAGTACTTC.

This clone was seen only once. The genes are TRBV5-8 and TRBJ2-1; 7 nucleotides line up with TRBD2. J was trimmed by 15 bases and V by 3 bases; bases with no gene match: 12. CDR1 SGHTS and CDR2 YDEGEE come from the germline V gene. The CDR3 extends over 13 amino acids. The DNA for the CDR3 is TGTGCCAGCAGCTCCCCCCACCGGGGAGGGCCGTTCTTC. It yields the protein CASSSPHRGGPFF.

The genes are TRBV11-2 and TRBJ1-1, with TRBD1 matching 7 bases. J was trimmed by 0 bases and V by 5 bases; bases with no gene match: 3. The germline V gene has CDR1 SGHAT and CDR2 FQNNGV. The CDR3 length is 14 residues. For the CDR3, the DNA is TGTGCCAGCAGCCCGGACAGGCTGAACACTGAAGCTTTCTTT. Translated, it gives CASSPDRLNTEAFF.

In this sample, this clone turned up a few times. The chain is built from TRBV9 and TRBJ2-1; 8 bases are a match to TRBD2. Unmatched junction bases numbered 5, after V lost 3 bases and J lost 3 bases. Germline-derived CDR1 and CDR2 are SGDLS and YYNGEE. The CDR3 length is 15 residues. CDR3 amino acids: CASSASGSDYNEQFF. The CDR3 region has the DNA TGTGCCAGCAGCGCGAGCGGGAGTGACTACAATGAGCAGTTCTTC.

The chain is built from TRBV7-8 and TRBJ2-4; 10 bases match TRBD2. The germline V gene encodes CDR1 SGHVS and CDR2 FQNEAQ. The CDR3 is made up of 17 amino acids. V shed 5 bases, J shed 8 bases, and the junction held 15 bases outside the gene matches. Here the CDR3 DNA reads TGTGCCAGCAGCGCCACCGGGCTAGCGGGAGCCTTTGACATTCAGTACTTC. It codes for CASSATGLAGAFDIQYF.